The 29 T cell receptor beta chains below all came from one sample that was sequenced in a study of spatial heterogeneity in lung cancer. Time point defined: sample taken at primary tumor resection. Whole RNA from tumor, nontumor lung or frozen PBMC was sequenced unsorted. From the 5' RACE reads, TCRdb called clonotypes with MiXCR, one entry per CDR3 protein. The sample includes 40,000 to 50,000 distinct CDR3 sequences, less than 9% of them seen just once. This specimen consisted of PBMCs, obtained at surgery. These TCRs come from a female donor with early-stage non-small cell lung cancer.

This clonotype was detected many times. The CDR3 loop is CASSLEGHPWNEQFF. The DNA for the CDR3 is TGCGCCAGCAGCTTGGAGGGACACCCCTGGAATGAGCAGTTCTTC. This sequence joins TRBV5-1 and TRBJ2-1; TRBD1 might be the D (6 bases). CDR3 length: 15 amino acids. The V and J ends lost 0 bases and 7 bases respectively, with 14 bases between them. The V gene's germline CDR1 is SGHRS and CDR2 YFSETQ. The full variable domain, completed using reference TRBV5-1 and TRBJ2-1, is KAGVTQTPRYLIKTRGQQVTLSCSPISGHRSVSWYQQTPGQGLQFLFEYFSETQRNKGNFPGRFSGRQFSNSRSEMNVSTLELGDSALYLCASSLEGHPWNEQFFGPGTRLTVL.

This clonotype was recorded a few times. This CDR3 reads CASSYMGARVNEQFF. The CDR3 nucleotides are TGTGCCAGCAGTTACATGGGGGCCCGTGTCAATGAGCAGTTCTTC. This chain links TRBV6-5 with TRBJ2-1; tentative D call: TRBD1 (6 bases). Per germline, CDR1 MNHEY and CDR2 SVGAGI. There are 15 residues in the CDR3. The V end lost 2 bases, the J end lost 6 bases, and 14 bases lay between the germline ends.

The gene calls are TRBV7-9 and TRBJ2-5, with D perhaps given as TRBD1 or TRBD2 (6 bases each). The germline V and J ends were trimmed by 4 bases and 2 bases, with 14 bases remaining between them. This CDR3 comprises 15 residues. The germline V gene encodes CDR1 SEHNR and CDR2 FQNEAQ (reference sequence). Here the CDR3 DNA reads TGTGCCAGCAGCTCCGTTTGGGGGGCTCAAGAGACCCAGTACTTC. Translation gives CASSSVWGAQETQYF.

The sample holds a few counts of this clonotype. The rearrangement joins TRBV6-1 to TRBJ1-1; 8 bases map to TRBD1. Germline CDR1 and CDR2: MNHNS and SASEGT. Trimming took 2 bases from V and 4 from J; bases not matched to a gene: 3. The CDR3 is made up of 14 amino acids. CDR3 sequence: CASSESRGPTEAFF. DNA of the CDR3: TGTGCCAGCAGTGAATCCAGGGGGCCCACTGAAGCTTTCTTT.

V and J are TRBV7-9 and TRBJ2-5; D is perhaps TRBD1 (6 bases). The CDR3 runs 17 residues. Per germline, CDR1 SEHNR and CDR2 FQNEAQ (reference sequence). The V and J ends lost 1 base and 5 bases respectively, with 20 bases between them. The CDR3 reads CASSLVASGHPWETQYF. The CDR3 DNA is TGTGCCAGCAGCTTAGTGGCTTCGGGACACCCTTGGGAGACCCAGTACTTC.

This clonotype was recorded a few times. The chain uses TRBV6-6 and TRBJ1-4; 7 bases align to TRBD1. This CDR3 has 13 amino acids. The V gene's germline CDR1 is MNHNY and CDR2 SVGAGI (reference sequence). V lost 8 bases, J lost 6 bases, and 6 bases stayed unmatched. The chain's CDR3 is CASAWDRDEKLFF. The CDR3 DNA reads as TGTGCCAGCGCCTGGGACAGAGATGAAAAACTGTTTTTT.

A few counts support this clonotype. The V gene is TRBV7-2, the J gene TRBJ2-7; 8 bases map to TRBD2. This CDR3 is 15 amino acids long. Germline CDR1 is SGHTA and CDR2 is FQGNSA. V lost 5 bases, J lost 2 bases, and 8 bases stayed unmatched. In DNA, the CDR3 is TGTGCCAGCAGCCCCCTGTCCGGGGGGGCCTACGAGCAGTACTTC. It is translated as CASSPLSGGAYEQYF.

This clonotype was seen a handful of times. V and J are TRBV7-9 and TRBJ1-4; D remains ambiguous. The ends were cut back, 5 bases at V and 10 bases at J, with 11 bases in the middle. Germline V CDR1 and CDR2: SEHNR, FQNEAQ (reference sequence). The CDR3 length is 12 residues. The DNA for the CDR3 is TGTGCCAGCAGCCCCCTCGAGGCAAAACTGTTTTTT. This gives the protein CASSPLEAKLFF. The whole variable domain, filled in from reference TRBV7-9 and TRBJ1-4, reads DTGVSQNPRHKITKRGQNVTFRCDPISEHNRLYWYRQTLGQGPEFLTYFQNEAQLEKSRLLSDRFSAERPKGSFSTLEIQRTEQGDSAMYLCASSPLEAKLFFGSGTQLSVL.

This clonotype appeared many times. This chain joins TRBV7-2 and TRBJ2-3; D not resolved. In germline, CDR1 is SGHTA, CDR2 FQGNSA. The CDR3 extends over 12 amino acids. Trimming pared 1 base from V and 5 bases from J, leaving 4 bases between. CDR3 sequence: CASSLDLDTQYF. The CDR3 region has the DNA TGTGCCAGCAGCTTAGACCTAGATACGCAGTATTTT.

This clonotype was picked up many times. This rearrangement joins TRBV7-9 to TRBJ1-1, with D uncertain. V lost 5 bases and J 4 bases, leaving 11 bases between the germline ends. In germline, CDR1 is SEHNR, CDR2 FQNEAQ (reference sequence). This CDR3 contains 13 residues. CDR3 DNA sequence: TGTGCCAGCAGCCGACTTAGTACCACTGAAGCTTTCTTT. It is translated as CASSRLSTTEAFF.

This clonotype has more than one count but fewer than ten. This sequence joins TRBV7-2 and TRBJ1-1, with unresolved D. CDR1 and CDR2 from the germline V gene are SGHTA and FQGNSA. CDR3 length equals 13 residues. The V end was cut by 1 base, the J end by 7 bases, with 10 bases between. CDR3 bases: TGTGCCAGCAGCTTAGACACCCAGGATGAAGCTTTCTTT. Translated: CASSLDTQDEAFF.

There are a few counts of this clonotype. Here the CDR3 reads CASSLITDNQPQHF. Written as DNA, the CDR3 is TGTGCCAGCAGCTTAATAACAGACAATCAGCCCCAGCATTTT. This chain connects TRBV7-2 to TRBJ1-5, with D unclear. Trimming stripped 2 bases from V and 3 bases from J, with 8 bases between. This CDR3 is built from 14 residues. Germline CDR1 SGHTA, CDR2 FQGNSA.

This rearrangement joins TRBV7-8 to TRBJ1-5, with D possibly TRBD1 on 5 matching bases. V lost 5 bases to trimming and J lost 1 base, with 9 bases between them. The CDR3 is 14 amino acids. Germline V gene data show CDR1 as SGHVS and CDR2 as FQNEAQ. The CDR3 DNA reads as TGTGCCAGCAGCCTCCGGGACAGCAATCAGCCCCAGCATTTT. As protein: CASSLRDSNQPQHF.

The chain carries TRBV6-5 and TRBJ1-6, with D hard to call. CDR1 MNHEY and CDR2 SVGAGI come from the germline V gene. V gave up 8 bases and J gave up 9 bases, with 14 bases separating them. CDR3 size: 13 residues. The CDR3 reads CASARVQSSPLHF. CDR3 bases: TGTGCCAGCGCTCGGGTCCAAAGTTCACCCCTCCACTTT.

This clonotype was observed at least ten times. The chain combines TRBV4-3 with TRBJ1-2, with a weak D call TRBD1 (5 bases). The length of the CDR3 is 16 residues. The V end lost 0 bases, the J end lost 4 bases, and 15 bases lay between the germline ends. Per the germline V gene, CDR1 is LGHNA and CDR2 is YSLEER. The CDR3 reads CASSQDRDHQAYGYTF. CDR3 sequence (DNA): TGCGCCAGCAGCCAAGACCGGGACCACCAGGCCTATGGCTACACCTTC.

This clonotype was seen many times. The chain recombines TRBV4-3 with TRBJ2-3; tentatively, D is TRBD2 (7 bases). This CDR3 comprises 16 residues. The V end lost 3 bases, the J end lost 5 bases, and 18 bases lay between the germline ends. CDR1 and CDR2 from the germline V gene are LGHNA and YSLEER. The CDR3 nucleotides are TGCGCCAGCAGCCACTCGAGGGGGGGGGCCTTAGATACGCAGTATTTT. This encodes CASSHSRGGALDTQYF.

The rearrangement joins TRBV12-3 or TRBV12-4 to TRBJ1-2; D uncertain. The V gene lost 1 base and the J gene lost 6 bases, with 12 bases spanning the gap. CDR3 length: 14 residues. Here the CDR3 DNA reads TGTGCCAGCAGTTTAGTCCAGGTGTTCGATGGCTACACCTTC. Encoded protein: CASSLVQVFDGYTF.

This clonotype was picked up a small number of times. The chain combines TRBV4-3 with TRBJ2-7, with a possible D match to TRBD2 (6 bases). V was pared by 0 bases and J by 6 bases, with 24 bases between. Germline CDR1 reads LGHNA; CDR2 reads YSLEER. The CDR3 runs to 18 residues. CDR3 sequence reads: CASSQDPPGWGDASEQYF. The CDR3 nucleotides are TGCGCCAGCAGCCAAGATCCGCCCGGCTGGGGGGACGCCTCCGAGCAGTACTTC.

This clonotype appeared a few times. The J gene is TRBJ1-4, the V gene TRBV30; 8 positions match TRBD1. This CDR3 is 13 amino acids long. Trimming cost V 3 bases and J 7 bases; bases outside gene matches: 4. In germline, CDR1 is GTSNPN, CDR2 SVGIG (reference sequence). The CDR3 loop reads CAWSHGQGEKLFF. The CDR3, as DNA: TGTGCCTGGAGCCATGGACAGGGTGAAAAACTGTTTTTT. The whole variable domain, remainder taken from reference TRBV30 and TRBJ1-4, is SQTIHQWPATLVQPVGSPLSLECTVEGTSNPNLYWYRQAAGRGLQLLFYSVGIGQISSEVPQNLSASRPQDRQFILSSKKLLLSDSGFYLCAWSHGQGEKLFFGSGTQLSVL.

This chain joins TRBV19 and TRBJ2-3; 9 nucleotides align to TRBD2. CDR1 is LNHDA, CDR2 SQIVND, per germline (reference sequence). With V trimmed by 2 bases and J by 2 bases, 5 bases remained unmatched. The CDR3 loop spans 16 amino acids. This CDR3 is CASSIMAGGPTDTQYF. The DNA of the CDR3 is TGTGCCAGTAGTATAATGGCGGGGGGGCCCACAGATACGCAGTATTTT.

This clonotype was counted a few times. The J gene is TRBJ1-1, the V gene TRBV7-9; TRBD1 matches at 8 bases. The germline V gene has CDR1 SEHNR and CDR2 FQNEAQ (reference sequence). The CDR3 contains 15 residues. Trimming took 3 bases from V and 4 from J; bases not matched to a gene: 7. In DNA, the CDR3 is TGTGCCAGCAGCTTTCCCCAGGGGGCGGGCACTGAAGCTTTCTTT. Protein: CASSFPQGAGTEAFF.

This clonotype has only a few counts. This rearrangement joins TRBV19 to TRBJ2-2; D unresolved. Trimming pared 4 bases from V and 2 bases from J, leaving 14 bases between. The germline V gene encodes CDR1 LNHDA and CDR2 SQIVND (reference sequence). The CDR3 contains 16 residues. The CDR3 bases are TGTGCCAGTAGTAGATGGGCCAGACAAAACACCGGGGAGCTGTTTTTT. This gives the protein CASSRWARQNTGELFF.

J is TRBJ1-1 and V is TRBV6-9, with D unresolved. Germline V lookup: CDR1 MNHGY, CDR2 SVAAGI. CDR3 length: 15 amino acids. Trimming took 7 bases from V and 2 from J, leaving 17 bases between them. DNA for the CDR3: TGTGCCAGCACCCGCAGAGAGGGAAGTAACACTGAAGCTTTCTTT. Amino acid sequence: CASTRREGSNTEAFF.

The rearrangement links TRBV5-5 to TRBJ1-2, with TRBD1 identical over 7 bases. J was trimmed by 4 bases and V by 4 bases; bases with no gene match: 4. The CDR3 loop spans 13 amino acids. Germline V gene lookup returns CDR1 SGHKS and CDR2 YYEKEE (reference sequence). CDR3 sequence: CASSDRAGYGYTF. For the CDR3, the DNA is TGTGCCAGCAGCGACAGGGCTGGCTATGGCTACACCTTC.

Only a few counts were recorded for this clonotype. V and J are TRBV7-9 and TRBJ2-6; weak D call: TRBD1 (5 bases). CDR3 length: 16 residues. Per the germline V gene, CDR1 is SEHNR and CDR2 is FQNEAQ (reference sequence). The V end was cut by 3 bases, the J end by 2 bases, with 11 bases between. The CDR3 here is CASSFVGVTGANVLTF. The CDR3, as DNA: TGTGCCAGCAGCTTCGTAGGGGTGACTGGGGCCAACGTCCTGACTTTC.

This clonotype was seen more than once but under ten times. The chain employs TRBV10-3 and TRBJ1-2, with TRBD1 matching over 9 bases. This CDR3 is 14 amino acids long. With 8 bases clipped from V and 8 bases from J, the junction kept 12 bases outside the gene matches. The germline V gene encodes CDR1 ENHRY and CDR2 SYGVKD. The CDR3 DNA reads TGTGCCATCTCATGGACAGGGGCAGTGGAAGGCTACACCTTC. Translation: CAISWTGAVEGYTF.

CDR3: CATSRDPSSNEQFF. CDR3 sequence (DNA): TGTGCCACCAGCAGAGACCCCTCCTCAAATGAGCAGTTCTTC. This chain uses TRBV15 with TRBJ2-1; D gene unclear. There are 14 residues in the CDR3. The V end lost 0 bases, the J end lost 7 bases, and 10 bases lay between the germline ends. CDR1 LNHNV and CDR2 YYDKDF come from the germline V gene (reference sequence).

This clonotype has more than one count but fewer than ten. This rearrangement joins TRBV23-1 to TRBJ2-2; D remains unclear. TRBV23-1 counts as an open reading frame of uncertain function. Trimming pared 4 bases from V and 6 bases from J, leaving 18 bases between. This CDR3 contains 16 residues. In nucleotides, the CDR3 is TGCGCCAGCAGTCGGGCCCGGGTCGATTGTTCCGGGGAGCTGTTTTTT. This sequence encodes CASSRARVDCSGELFF.

This clonotype was counted ten times or more. The chain links TRBV29-1 to TRBJ2-5; tentatively, D is TRBD2 (5 bases). CDR1 and CDR2 from the germline V gene are SQVTM and ANQGSEA. Trimming removed 5 bases from V and 5 bases from J, with 15 bases in between. This CDR3 has 13 residues. CDR3 coding DNA: TGCAGCGTTCGGGATCCCACTAGGGAGACCCAGTACTTC. Protein: CSVRDPTRETQYF.